This entry concerns a single T cell receptor (beta chain). The target antigen is unknown. Produced via immunoSEQ multiplex PCR; TCRdb's table is partial and in-frame only. The sample carries about 260,000 clones, approximately 90% recorded once. As for treatment: some 20 received Ad26.COV2.S at low or high dose, single or two shots; about 5 received placebo; per-sample allocation not given. Sample collection was performed on day 63 after the first vaccine or placebo injection. The individual, an adult aged 18-55 years, was a donor in Boston. These data come from a study of Ad26.COV2.S vaccination and SARS-CoV-2 variants. Findings and limits, study-wide: Those who received the vaccine showed greater spike-specific TCR breadth than those given placebo.

The germline V gene encodes CDR1 KGHSH and CDR2 LQKENI. V was cut by 6 bases and J by 1 base, with 13 bases left in between. The CDR3 consists of 15 residues. The specimen comprised peripheral blood, sampled in a trial of Ad26.COV2.S vaccine versus placebo. The chain uses TRBV18 and TRBJ1-5, with a weak D call TRBD1 (6 bases). The receptor was derived from a person between 18 and 65 years old who received the Ad26.COV2.S COVID-19 vaccine or a placebo. The CDR3 spells CASSRPGGSNQPQHF. CDR3 in DNA: TGTGCCAGCTCCCGCCCGGGGGGCAGCAATCAGCCCCAGCATTTT.